These 25 T cell receptor beta chains share one sample of origin, sequenced in a study of graft-versus-host responses after intestinal transplantation. Their antigens are not known. Sequencing used immunoSEQ multiplex PCR; TCRdb keeps in-frame clones, though not all of them. The profile shows roughly 97,000 clones, 75% to 95% of them singletons. The input for sequencing was unstimulated CD4+ T cells sorted from spleen or lymph node cells, taken before transplant. These receptor sequences come from a human donor who was the organ donor for an intestinal transplant.

The genes are TRBV7-9 and TRBJ2-2; D possibly corresponds to TRBD2 (6 bases). Between the trimmed V and J ends, which lost 3 bases and 2 bases, there was a span of 7 bases. Germline CDR1 SEHNR, CDR2 FQNEAQ (reference sequence). This CDR3 is 14 amino acids long. This CDR3 reads CASSLGLNTGELFF. CDR3 nucleotide sequence: TGTGCCAGCAGCTTGGGACTTAACACCGGGGAGCTGTTTTTT.

This clone was counted a single time. The rearrangement uses TRBV13 and TRBJ1-1, with D perhaps matching TRBD1 (5 bases). Germline CDR1 PRHDT, CDR2 FYEKMQ (reference sequence). The length of the CDR3 is 13 residues. V dropped 8 bases and J dropped 0 bases, with 10 bases sitting between them. The CDR3 is CASQTALNTEAFF. DNA for the CDR3: TGTGCCAGCCAGACAGCTTTGAACACTGAAGCTTTCTTT.

The chain has TRBV25-1 and TRBJ1-3; D is uncertain. Germline values: CDR1 MGHDK, CDR2 SYGVNS. The CDR3 length is 16 residues. V shed 5 bases and J shed 0 bases, with 14 bases lying between them. CDR3 DNA sequence: TGTGCCAGCAGTTCCCGAGACACAGCCTCTGGAAACACCATATATTTT. As protein: CASSSRDTASGNTIYF.

The chain joins TRBV10-3 to TRBJ2-1; the D gene is possibly TRBD1 (5 bases). Germline-derived CDR1 and CDR2 are ENHRY and SYGVKD. The CDR3 loop spans 16 amino acids. Trimming shortened V by 1 base and J by 0 bases, and 10 bases separated the two germline ends. The CDR3 here is CAISELGDLSYNEQFF. In nucleotides, the CDR3 is TGTGCCATCAGTGAGTTAGGGGATCTCTCCTACAATGAGCAGTTCTTC.

The chain carries TRBV18 and TRBJ2-3; D ambiguous. There are 13 residues in the CDR3. The germline V gene has CDR1 KGHSH and CDR2 LQKENI. V gave up 5 bases and J gave up 3 bases, with 9 bases separating them. The CDR3 protein is CASSSERTDTQYF. The CDR3 bases are TGTGCCAGCTCATCTGAGAGAACAGATACGCAGTATTTT.

This chain joins TRBV7-9 and TRBJ1-2; D might be TRBD1 (5 bases). Germline values: CDR1 SEHNR, CDR2 FQNEAQ (reference sequence). The CDR3 is 13 amino acids. Trimming shortened V by 5 bases and J by 7 bases, and 14 bases separated the two germline ends. The CDR3 reads CASSLGQYSGYTF. Here the CDR3 DNA reads TGTGCCAGCAGCCTAGGACAATATAGTGGCTACACCTTC.

This clone showed up just a few times. V is TRBV7-3 and J is TRBJ2-1; 11 bases are a match to TRBD2. V gave up 0 bases and J gave up 6 bases; unmatched junction bases: 1. Germline V gene data show CDR1 as SGHTA and CDR2 as FQGTGA. This CDR3 is 15 amino acids long. The CDR3 DNA is TGTGCCAGCAGCTTAACTAGCGGGGGGGCCAATGAGCAGTTCTTC. Protein product: CASSLTSGGANEQFF.

The genes are TRBV5-6 and TRBJ1-2, with D perhaps TRBD1 (6 bases). This CDR3 is 16 amino acids long. With 0 bases removed from V and 1 base from J, the gap between germline ends came to 13 bases. The germline gives CDR1 SGHDT, CDR2 YYEEEE. CDR3 in amino acids: CASSLGGAGVNYGYTF. DNA for the CDR3: TGTGCCAGCAGCTTGGGAGGGGCAGGGGTTAACTATGGCTACACCTTC. Full variable domain (rest looked up from reference TRBV5-6 and TRBJ1-2): DAGVTQSPTHLIKTRGQQVTLRCSPKSGHDTVSWYQQALGQGPQFIFQYYEEEERQRGNFPDRFSGHQFPNYSSELNVNALLLGDSALYLCASSLGGAGVNYGYTFGSGTRLTVV.

This rearrangement joins TRBV5-4 to TRBJ2-7, with 7 bases that match TRBD1. Per the germline V gene, CDR1 is SGHNT and CDR2 is YYREEE (reference sequence). This CDR3 region has 14 residues. The V and J ends lost 1 base and 3 bases, in that order; junction bases with no gene match: 4. The CDR3 loop reads CASSLRGRSYEQYF. The CDR3 nucleotides read TGTGCCAGCAGCTTGAGGGGGCGAAGCTACGAGCAGTACTTC.

This clone showed up just once. V is TRBV9 and J is TRBJ1-1, with a tentative D call TRBD1 (6 bases). Germline loops: CDR1 SGDLS, CDR2 YYNGEE. Trimming cost V 0 bases and J 4 bases, with 13 bases left between them. This CDR3 contains 15 residues. As DNA, the CDR3 is TGTGCCAGCAGCGTAGATGCGGGGGGCGGCACTGAAGCTTTCTTT. Its translation is CASSVDAGGGTEAFF.

V and J are TRBV6-4 and TRBJ1-1; TRBD1 aligns across 8 bases. J lost 0 bases, V lost 4 bases, and 10 bases had no gene match. The CDR3 loop spans 17 amino acids. Looked up from germline, CDR1 is MRHNA and CDR2 is SNTAGT. Here the CDR3 DNA reads TGTGCCAGCAGTGGGCCGACAGGGGATTCTATGAACACTGAAGCTTTCTTT. Amino acids: CASSGPTGDSMNTEAFF.

The chain is built from TRBV20-1 and TRBJ2-7, with no clear D. The CDR3 length is 11 residues. V was cut by 1 base and J by 7 bases, with 8 bases left in between. In germline, CDR1 is DFQATT, CDR2 SNEGSKA (reference sequence). The CDR3 region is CSARVDLEQYF. The DNA for the CDR3 is TGCAGTGCTAGAGTCGACTTAGAGCAGTACTTC.

This chain uses TRBV28 with TRBJ2-7; 9 nucleotides align to TRBD2. Germline V CDR1 and CDR2: MDHEN, SYDVKM. After removal of 11 bases from V and 2 bases from J, the junction contained 7 bases not matched to a gene. CDR3 size: 13 residues. CDR3 residues: CASAGGATYEQYF. The CDR3 DNA sequence: TGTGCCTCAGCGGGGGGCGCAACCTACGAGCAGTACTTC.

V usage is TRBV28 and J usage is TRBJ2-7; D possibly corresponds to TRBD1 (6 bases). The CDR3 length is 14 residues. Trimming left V 2 bases short and J 3 bases short, with 11 bases between. Per germline, CDR1 MDHEN and CDR2 SYDVKM. The CDR3 is CASSLGDINYEQYF. CDR3 sequence (DNA): TGTGCCAGCAGTTTAGGGGACATAAACTACGAGCAGTACTTC.

This clone is a singleton in its sample. The chain is built from TRBV19 and TRBJ1-1; D gene uncertain. The CDR3 is 15 amino acids. CDR1 and CDR2 (germline): LNHDA, SQIVND (reference sequence). Trimming stripped 1 base from V and 1 base from J, with 10 bases between. The CDR3 is CASSIGAVGNTEAFF. As DNA, the CDR3 is TGTGCCAGTAGTATAGGAGCGGTTGGGAACACTGAAGCTTTCTTT.

In this sample, this clone turned up once. The chain has TRBV27 and TRBJ2-2; 12 positions match TRBD2. Germline V lookup: CDR1 MNHEY, CDR2 SMNVEV (reference sequence). The CDR3 is made up of 15 amino acids. J was trimmed by 5 bases and V by 7 bases; bases with no gene match: 5. DNA of the CDR3: TGTGCCAGCACCAGGACTAGCGGGGCGACCGGGGAGCTGTTTTTT. Residues: CASTRTSGATGELFF.

The rearrangement links TRBV7-8 to TRBJ2-7; unclear D gene. The CDR3 covers 13 residues. Trimming cost V 2 bases and J 2 bases, with 7 bases left between them. Germline values: CDR1 SGHVS, CDR2 FQNEAQ. CDR3 DNA sequence: TGTGCCAGCAGCTTATCCCTTACCTACGAGCAGTACTTC. It specifies CASSLSLTYEQYF.

The rearrangement joins TRBV4-3 to TRBJ1-2; TRBD1 is a possible D gene (5 bases). V was cut by 0 bases and J by 7 bases, with 12 bases left in between. Per germline, CDR1 LGHNA and CDR2 YSLEER. The CDR3 spans 14 residues. The CDR3 reads CASSQDEDQGGYTF. The CDR3 DNA reads TGCGCCAGCAGCCAAGACGAGGACCAGGGTGGCTACACCTTC.

In this sample, this clone turned up a few times. The V call is TRBV7-4, the J call TRBJ1-4, with 8 bases fitting TRBD1. Trimming took 4 bases from V and 7 from J; bases not matched to a gene: 5. Germline values: CDR1 SGHVT, CDR2 SQSDAQ. This CDR3 region has 14 residues. CDR3 region: CASSSTGVGEKLFF. The CDR3 DNA reads TGTGCCAGCAGCTCGACAGGGGTGGGTGAAAAACTGTTTTTT.

The chain couples TRBV7-2 to TRBJ2-1; 8 nucleotides align to TRBD2. The V gene end was trimmed by 7 bases and the J gene end by 0 bases; junction bases not matched to a gene: 8. The CDR3 length is 16 residues. CDR1 and CDR2 (germline): SGHTA, FQGNSA. CDR3: CASTRGGPSSYNEQFF. The CDR3 nucleotides read TGTGCCAGCACCCGGGGGGGTCCAAGCTCCTACAATGAGCAGTTCTTC.

The gene calls are TRBV7-6 and TRBJ2-2, with D perhaps TRBD1 (6 bases). Germline CDR1 SGHVS, CDR2 FNYEAQ. The CDR3 covers 15 residues. V was shortened by 1 base and J by 0 bases, with 6 bases between the two germline ends. CDR3 amino acids: CASSLEGANTGELFF. The CDR3 DNA is TGTGCCAGCAGCTTAGAGGGGGCGAACACCGGGGAGCTGTTTTTT.

The rearrangement links TRBV4-3 to TRBJ2-5, with D possibly matching TRBD2 (6 bases). The length of the CDR3 is 14 residues. Germline V gene sequence: CDR1 LGHNA, CDR2 YSLEER. V lost 0 bases and J lost 4, with 9 bases in between. The CDR3 nucleotides are TGCGCCAGCAGCCAAGATATCGGGGGAGAGACCCAGTACTTC. Amino acids: CASSQDIGGETQYF.

The chain has TRBV6-1 and TRBJ2-5; 7 nucleotides match TRBD2. The last part of the DNA fits TRBJ2-7 better; the J call may be wrong. The germline V gene has CDR1 MNHNS and CDR2 SASEGT. The CDR3 has 13 amino acids. CDR3 in amino acids: CASIGTNSYEQYF. The CDR3 DNA reads as TGTGCCAGCATCGGGACTAACTCCTACGAGCAGTACTTC.

The chain couples TRBV30 to TRBJ2-5; D may be TRBD2 (6 bases). From germline, CDR1 is GTSNPN and CDR2 SVGIG (reference sequence). The CDR3 totals 12 residues. V lost 6 bases and J lost 5, with 13 bases in between. CDR3 nucleotides: TGTGCCTGCGGGGGTCCGGGGGAGACCCAGTACTTC. It is translated as CACGGPGETQYF. Variable domain in full (rest from reference TRBV30 and TRBJ2-5): SQTIHQWPATLVQPVGSPLSLECTVEGTSNPNLYWYRQAAGRGLQLLFYSVGIGQISSEVPQNLSASRPQDRQFILSSKKLLLSDSGFYLCACGGPGETQYFGPGTRLLVL.

The V and J genes are TRBV10-3 and TRBJ2-7, with D tentatively TRBD1 (6 bases). From germline, CDR1 is ENHRY and CDR2 SYGVKD. The CDR3 consists of 14 residues. The V and J ends lost 3 bases and 2 bases respectively, with 11 bases between them. CDR3 sequence: CAISDRGGAYEQYF. Here the CDR3 DNA reads TGTGCCATCAGTGATAGAGGGGGAGCCTACGAGCAGTACTTC.